These T cell receptor beta chains were read from a single sample in a study of a mutant IDH1 vaccine in newly diagnosed glioma. These receptors' antigens are unknown. Repertoires were generated with immunoSEQ multiplex PCR, while TCRdb's copy carries only in-frame clones and drops some. Altogether approximately 100,000 clones are present, under 90% being singletons, with the ten largest covering 0.6% to 0.95%. The sequenced sample was PBMCs, obtained from a glioma patient whose treatment included an IDH1 peptide vaccine. The receptor set was obtained from a woman between 50 and 59 years old with glioma. Each CDR3 is given with its conserved first and last residue.

V: TRBV19; CDR3: CASSMFGTGGSETQYF
V: TRBV5-1; CDR3: CASSPEGSASPNEKLFF
V: TRBV19; CDR3: CASSRQTSGSRGELFF
V: TRBV27; CDR3: CASSPRTLRNTGELFF
V: TRBV14; CDR3: CASSQFGSLSYEQYF
V: TRBV11-2; CDR3: CASSYQGMATYNEQFF
V: TRBV6-6; CDR3: CASSRDGFNEKLFF
V: TRBV27; CDR3: CASSRHEQYF
V: TRBV9; CDR3: CASSVAKGPSHLPTDTQYF
V: TRBV19; CDR3: CASSRWGRGLPTGIDIQYF
V: TRBV19; CDR3: CASIGGWNEKLFF
V: TRBV6-1; CDR3: CASSPTGYPSYEQYF
V: TRBV7-3; CDR3: CASSPGQGAYEQYF
V: TRBV6-1; CDR3: CAIGQGAGETQYF
V: TRBV19; CDR3: CASSNHFEQFF
V: TRBV6-5; CDR3: CASSYSQGAFVHEQYF
V: TRBV7-8; CDR3: CASSLGQGLLSGNTIYF
V: TRBV4-2; CDR3: CASSRSQREPSNEQFF
V: TRBV7-8; CDR3: CASSLARSGRADQETQYF
V: TRBV13; CDR3: CASSPGNSYNEQFF
V: TRBV9; CDR3: CASSVGRGLEQYF
V: TRBV27; CDR3: CASSLSGTGLYEQYF
V: TRBV7-9; CDR3: CASSPQGASTEQYF
V: TRBV6-1; CDR3: CASSEAWRKHEQYF
V: TRBV12-5; CDR3: CASGLLGQPQHF
V: TRBV7-6; CDR3: CASSFNTGTVYGYTF
V: TRBV14; CDR3: CASSLDRGLGGYTF
V: TRBV7-9; CDR3: CASSLVVNTEAFF
V: TRBV7-9; CDR3: CASSFNRGSGANVLTF
V: TRBV28; CDR3: CASSLPQGIEYF
V: TRBV7-2; CDR3: CASSRQGATNEKLFF
V: TRBV19; CDR3: CASQNGAGWNTEAFF
V: TRBV23-1; CDR3: CASSQFPSGTSTVTDTQYF
V: TRBV9; CDR3: CASSVGGRANEQFF
V: TRBV15; CDR3: CATSRDPQSEQYF
V: TRBV30; CDR3: CAWSPPDRLLGEQYF
V: TRBV5-1; CDR3: CASSSDLVVNEQFF
V: TRBV6-1; CDR3: CASSGGPGNEQFF
V: TRBV29-1; CDR3: CSVGVILEGEQFF
V: TRBV19; CDR3: CASSSGVALATDTQYF
V: TRBV27; CDR3: CASSPLAGGSTYEQYF